What follows is one TCR beta chain and its context. The antigen remains unidentified. This record belongs to a study of OX40 agonist ivuxolimab in advanced cancers. The wider study: A male proportion of approximately 83% was recorded, with mean age around 64 years and range 23 to 79. Two patients with cutaneous melanoma and one with hepatocellular carcinoma, three in total, showed partial responses. Study-wide findings and caveats: Antigen specificity was not determined for the expanded peripheral T cells.

Clones were sequenced by immunoSEQ multiplex PCR, and TCRdb holds only the in-frame ones, with some missing. The top ten hold 5.5% to 6% of the sample, which has 70,000 to 75,000 clones, around four fifths seen once. CDR1 and CDR2 from the germline V gene are SGHVS and FQNEAQ. The CDR3 is 15 residues long. V lost 5 bases, J lost 0 bases, and 11 bases lay in between. The chain links TRBV7-8 to TRBJ2-1, with D possibly matching TRBD2 (6 bases). The input for sequencing was CD4+ or CD8+ T cells sorted from blood, taken in a trial of the OX40 agonist ivuxolimab. The receptor comes from an adult with an advanced solid tumor such as melanoma, head and neck, liver or kidney cancer. CDR3 DNA sequence: TGTGCCAGCAGCGTCGGGGGACCCTCCTACAATGAGCAGTTCTTC. Amino acids: CASSVGGPSYNEQFF.